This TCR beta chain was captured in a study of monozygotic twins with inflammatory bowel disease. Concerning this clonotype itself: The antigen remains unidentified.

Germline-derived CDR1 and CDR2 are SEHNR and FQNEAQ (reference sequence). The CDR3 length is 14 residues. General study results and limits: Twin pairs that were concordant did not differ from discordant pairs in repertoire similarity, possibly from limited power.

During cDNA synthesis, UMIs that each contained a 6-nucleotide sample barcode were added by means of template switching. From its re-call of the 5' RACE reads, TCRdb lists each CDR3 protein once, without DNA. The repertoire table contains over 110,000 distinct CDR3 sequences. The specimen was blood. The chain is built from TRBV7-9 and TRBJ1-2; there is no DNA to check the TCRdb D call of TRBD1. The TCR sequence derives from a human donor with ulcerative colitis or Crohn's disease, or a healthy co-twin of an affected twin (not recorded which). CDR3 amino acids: CASRLQGSNYGYTF.